One and the same sample provided the 5 T cell receptor beta chains below, sequenced in a study of T cell responses to AZD1222 COVID-19 vaccine. Using immunoSEQ multiplex PCR, the repertoire was profiled, and TCRdb retains in-frame clones only, with some absent. The sample shows roughly 160,000 clones, around nine tenths of them seen only once. The sample in question was peripheral blood, obtained 28 days after the second AZD1222 dose. These receptors came from an adult who received the AZD1222 COVID-19 vaccine.

This clone was counted between two and nine times. J is TRBJ1-5 and V is TRBV12-3 or TRBV12-4; no definite D call. Between the trimmed V and J ends, which lost 6 bases and 6 bases, there was a span of 9 bases. The CDR3 consists of 12 residues. The CDR3 DNA is TGTGCCAGCAGCCTCCGGGGTCAGCCCCAGCATTTT. Translated: CASSLRGQPQHF.

The V and J genes are TRBV2 and TRBJ1-1; D is perhaps TRBD1 (5 bases). Trimming took off 8 bases at V and 6 bases at J, with 16 bases between the two ends. The CDR3 is 13 amino acids. Germline loops: CDR1 SNHLY, CDR2 FYNNEI. CDR3 sequence: CASRQGPGSEAFF. For the CDR3, the DNA is TGTGCCAGCCGCCAGGGCCCAGGATCTGAAGCTTTCTTT. The full variable domain, completed using reference TRBV2 and TRBJ1-1, is EPEVTQTPSHQVTQMGQEVILRCVPISNHLYFYWYRQILGQKVEFLVSFYNNEISEKSEIFDDQFSVERPDGSNFTLKIRSTKLEDSAMYFCASRQGPGSEAFFGQGTRLTVV.

This chain joins TRBV15 and TRBJ1-1; possibly TRBD1 for D (6 bases). CDR1 LNHNV and CDR2 YYDKDF come from the germline V gene (reference sequence). V was clipped by 8 bases and J by 1 base, with 8 bases between them. The CDR3 length is 12 residues. The CDR3 nucleotides read TGTGCCACCGGACAGACGAACACTGAAGCTTTCTTT. Residues: CATGQTNTEAFF.

V gene TRBV7-2 combines with J gene TRBJ2-3; weak D call: TRBD2 (5 bases). Trimming cost V 4 bases and J 4 bases, with 21 bases left between them. Per germline, CDR1 SGHTA and CDR2 FQGNSA. This CDR3 is built from 17 residues. CDR3 sequence: CASSSILLGAGADTQYF. The CDR3 nucleotides are TGTGCCAGCAGCTCAATCCTCCTAGGAGCCGGGGCAGATACGCAGTATTTT.

V is TRBV5-1 and J is TRBJ2-5, with 7 bases matching TRBD2. The CDR3 spans 16 residues. Germline V gene sequence: CDR1 SGHRS, CDR2 YFSETQ. V was pared by 0 bases and J by 2 bases, with 7 bases of the junction left unmatched. The CDR3 DNA reads as TGCGCCAGCAGCTTGGGAGGGCTAGCGGTGCAAGAGACCCAGTACTTC. Translating it yields CASSLGGLAVQETQYF.